Listed here is a single T cell receptor beta chain. This sample is part of a study of blood T cell repertoires in COVID-19. Trimming stripped 2 bases from V and 0 bases from J, with 8 bases between. Germline-derived CDR1 and CDR2 are MDHEN and SYDVKM. The CDR3 sequence is 14 residues long. Assay: immunoSEQ multiplex PCR; the TCRdb copy retains only in-frame clones and omits some. The top ten clones hold less than 7.5% of a sample with about 190,000 clones, about 88% of them seen once. The sequence was collected from a woman aged 40-49 years who had recovered from COVID-19. The rearrangement uses TRBV28 and TRBJ2-7; D is possibly TRBD1 (6 bases). Sequencing was performed on peripheral blood. The CDR3 coding sequence is TGTGCCAGCAGTTTACTGGACAGCTCCTACGAGCAGTACTTC. As protein: CASSLLDSSYEQYF. The full variable domain, rest sourced from reference TRBV28 and TRBJ2-7, is DVKVTQSSRYLVKRTGEKVFLECVQDMDHENMFWYRQDPGLGLRLIYFSYDVKMKEKGDIPEGYSVSREKKERFSLILESASTNQTSMYLCASSLLDSSYEQYFGPGTRLTVT.